This TCR beta chain emerged from a study of OX40 agonist ivuxolimab in advanced cancers. Germline CDR1 is SEHNR and CDR2 is FQNEAQ (reference sequence). V gave up 5 bases and J gave up 0 bases; unmatched junction bases: 6. The CDR3 runs 15 residues. The assay was immunoSEQ multiplex PCR, and TCRdb's table has in-frame clones only and misses some. The repertoire holds fewer than 90,000 clones, around 89% seen once, with around 0.4% in the top ten. The source material was CD4+ or CD8+ T cells sorted from blood, sampled in a trial of the OX40 agonist ivuxolimab. This TCR derives from an adult with an advanced solid tumor such as melanoma, head and neck, liver or kidney cancer. This chain uses TRBV7-9 with TRBJ1-1; 7 bases agree with TRBD1. The CDR3 sequence is CASSPLTGMNTEAFF. The CDR3 nucleotides are TGTGCCAGCAGCCCACTGACAGGGATGAACACTGAAGCTTTCTTT.